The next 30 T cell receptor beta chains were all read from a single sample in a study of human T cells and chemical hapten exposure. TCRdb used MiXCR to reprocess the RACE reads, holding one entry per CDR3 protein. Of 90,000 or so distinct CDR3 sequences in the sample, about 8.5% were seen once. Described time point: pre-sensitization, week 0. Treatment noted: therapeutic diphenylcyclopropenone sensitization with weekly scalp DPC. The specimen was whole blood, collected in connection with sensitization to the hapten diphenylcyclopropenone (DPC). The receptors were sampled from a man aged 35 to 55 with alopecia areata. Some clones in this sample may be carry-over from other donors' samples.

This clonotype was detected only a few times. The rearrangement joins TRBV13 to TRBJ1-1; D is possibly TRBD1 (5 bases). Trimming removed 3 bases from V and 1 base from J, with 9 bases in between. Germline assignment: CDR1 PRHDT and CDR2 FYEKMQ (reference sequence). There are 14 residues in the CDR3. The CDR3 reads CASSFGGANTEAFF. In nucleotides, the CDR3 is TGTGCCAGCAGCTTTGGAGGGGCGAACACTGAAGCTTTCTTT.

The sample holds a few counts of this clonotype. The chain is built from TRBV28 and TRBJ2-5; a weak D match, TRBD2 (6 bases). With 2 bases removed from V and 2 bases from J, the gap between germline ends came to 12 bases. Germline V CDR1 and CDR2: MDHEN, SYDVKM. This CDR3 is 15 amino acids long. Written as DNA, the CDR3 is TGTGCCAGCAGTTTAGGCGGGGCAGATCAAGAGACCCAGTACTTC. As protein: CASSLGGADQETQYF.

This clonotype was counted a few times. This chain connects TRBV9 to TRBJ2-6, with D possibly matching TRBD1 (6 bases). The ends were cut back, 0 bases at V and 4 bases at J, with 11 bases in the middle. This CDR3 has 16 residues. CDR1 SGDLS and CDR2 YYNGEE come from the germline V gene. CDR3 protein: CASSVAPGVGANVLTF. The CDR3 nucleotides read TGTGCCAGCAGCGTAGCTCCAGGGGTCGGGGCCAACGTCCTGACTTTC.

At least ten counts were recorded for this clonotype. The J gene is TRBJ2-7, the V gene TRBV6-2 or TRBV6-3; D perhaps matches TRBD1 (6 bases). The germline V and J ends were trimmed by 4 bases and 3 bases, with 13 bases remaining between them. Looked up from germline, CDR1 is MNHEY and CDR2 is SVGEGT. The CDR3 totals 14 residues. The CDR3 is CASSSYRAGYEQYV. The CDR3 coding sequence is TGTGCCAGCAGTTCCTACAGGGCAGGCTACGAGCAGTACGTC.

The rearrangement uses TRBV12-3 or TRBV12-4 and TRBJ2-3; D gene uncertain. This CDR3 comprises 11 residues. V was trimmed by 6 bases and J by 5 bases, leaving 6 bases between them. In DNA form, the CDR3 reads TGTGCCAGCAGCATAAAAGATACGCAGTATTTT. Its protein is CASSIKDTQYF.

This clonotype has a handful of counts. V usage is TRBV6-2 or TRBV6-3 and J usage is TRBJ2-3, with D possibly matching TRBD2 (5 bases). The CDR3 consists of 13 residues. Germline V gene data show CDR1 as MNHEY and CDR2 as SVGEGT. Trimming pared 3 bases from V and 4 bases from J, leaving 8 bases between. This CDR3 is CASSYFSADTQYF. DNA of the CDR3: TGTGCCAGCAGTTATTTTAGCGCAGATACGCAGTATTTT.

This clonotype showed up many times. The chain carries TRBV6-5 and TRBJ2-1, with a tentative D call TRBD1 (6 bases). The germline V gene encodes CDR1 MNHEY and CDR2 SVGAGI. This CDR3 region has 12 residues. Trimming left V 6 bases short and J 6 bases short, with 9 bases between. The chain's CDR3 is CASSRGGNEQFF. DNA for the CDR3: TGTGCCAGCAGCCGAGGGGGCAATGAGCAGTTCTTC.

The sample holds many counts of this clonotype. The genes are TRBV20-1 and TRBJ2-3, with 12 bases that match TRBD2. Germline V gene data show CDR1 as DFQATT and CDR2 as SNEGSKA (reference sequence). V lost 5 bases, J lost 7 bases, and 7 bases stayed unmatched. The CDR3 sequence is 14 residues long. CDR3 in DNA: TGCAGTGCTGGTCTAGCGGGAGGGCTCTATACGCAGTATTTT. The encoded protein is CSAGLAGGLYTQYF.

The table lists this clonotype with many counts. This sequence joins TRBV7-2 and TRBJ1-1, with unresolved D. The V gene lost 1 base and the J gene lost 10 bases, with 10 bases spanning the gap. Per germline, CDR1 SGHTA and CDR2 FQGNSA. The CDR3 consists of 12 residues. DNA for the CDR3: TGTGCCAGCAGCTTAGGCGGACGGGCAGCTTTCTTT. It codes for CASSLGGRAAFF.

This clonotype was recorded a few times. The DNA of the CDR3 is TGTGCCAGCAGCATCGTGCAGGGACAGGGAGAGGAAAAACTGTTTTTT. Translated: CASSIVQGQGEEKLFF. This chain uses TRBV11-3 with TRBJ1-4, with 9 bases that match TRBD1. This CDR3 comprises 16 residues. Germline trimming cut 5 bases from V and 8 bases from J; bases unmatched to any gene: 12. The germline V gene has CDR1 SGHNT and CDR2 YENEEA.

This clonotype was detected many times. The CDR3: CASSSGTSGSPGTDTQYF. The CDR3 DNA reads TGTGCCAGCAGCTCCGGGACTAGCGGGAGCCCCGGGACAGATACGCAGTATTTT. The chain joins TRBV11-2 to TRBJ2-3; 14 bases are a match to TRBD2. The V gene end was trimmed by 4 bases and the J gene end by 3 bases; junction bases not matched to a gene: 9. The CDR3 runs to 18 residues. CDR1 is SGHAT, CDR2 FQNNGV, per germline.

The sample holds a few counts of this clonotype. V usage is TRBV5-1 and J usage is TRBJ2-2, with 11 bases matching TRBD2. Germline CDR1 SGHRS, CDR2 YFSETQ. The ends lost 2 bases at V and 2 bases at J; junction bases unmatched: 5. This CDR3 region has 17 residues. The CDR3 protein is CASSFMGTSGNTGELFF. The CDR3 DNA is TGCGCCAGCAGCTTTATGGGGACTAGCGGAAACACCGGGGAGCTGTTTTTT.

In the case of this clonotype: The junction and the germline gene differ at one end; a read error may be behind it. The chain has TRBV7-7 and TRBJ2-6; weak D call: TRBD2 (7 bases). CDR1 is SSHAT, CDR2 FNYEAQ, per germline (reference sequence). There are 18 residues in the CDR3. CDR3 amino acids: CASTLAAGEISGANVLTF. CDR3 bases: TGTGCTAGCACTCTAGCGGCAGGGGAAATATCTGGGGCCAACGTCCTGACTTTC.

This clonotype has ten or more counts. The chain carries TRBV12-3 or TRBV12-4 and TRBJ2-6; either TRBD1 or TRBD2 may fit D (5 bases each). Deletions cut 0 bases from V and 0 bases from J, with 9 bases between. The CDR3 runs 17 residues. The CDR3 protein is CASSLALGDSGANVLTF. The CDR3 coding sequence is TGTGCCAGCAGTTTAGCGCTGGGGGACTCTGGGGCCAACGTCCTGACTTTC.

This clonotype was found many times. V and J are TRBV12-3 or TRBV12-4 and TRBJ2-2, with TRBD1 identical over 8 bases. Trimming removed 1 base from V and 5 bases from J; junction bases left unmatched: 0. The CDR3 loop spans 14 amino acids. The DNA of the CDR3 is TGTGCCAGCAGTTTAGGACAGGGGACCGGGGAGCTGTTTTTT. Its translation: CASSLGQGTGELFF.

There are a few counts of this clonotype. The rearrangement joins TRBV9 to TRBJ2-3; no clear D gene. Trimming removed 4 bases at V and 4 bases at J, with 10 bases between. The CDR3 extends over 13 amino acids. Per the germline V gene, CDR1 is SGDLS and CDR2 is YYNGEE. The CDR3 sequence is CASSPPMSDTQYF. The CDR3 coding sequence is TGTGCCAGCAGCCCCCCCATGTCAGATACGCAGTATTTT.

The CDR3 coding sequence is TGTGCCAGCAGCTTCAACCTCGCTAGCGAAAACATTCAGTACTTC. This sequence encodes CASSFNLASENIQYF. The genes are TRBV11-2 and TRBJ2-4; possible D gene TRBD2, 6 bases. CDR1 and CDR2 from the germline V gene are SGHAT and FQNNGV. The CDR3 is 15 amino acids. Trimming cost V 3 bases and J 5 bases, with 14 bases left between them. The entire variable domain, with the rest obtained from reference TRBV11-2 and TRBJ2-4, is as follows: EAGVAQSPRYKIIEKRQSVAFWCNPISGHATLYWYQQILGQGPKLLIQFQNNGVVDDSQLPKDRFSAERLKGVDSTLKIQPAKLEDSAVYLCASSFNLASENIQYFGAGTRLSVL.

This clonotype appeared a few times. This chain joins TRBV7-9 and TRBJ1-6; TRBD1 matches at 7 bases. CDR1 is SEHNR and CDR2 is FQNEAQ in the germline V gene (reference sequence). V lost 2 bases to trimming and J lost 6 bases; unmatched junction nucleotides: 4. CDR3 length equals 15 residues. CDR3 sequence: CASSLTGTANSPLHF. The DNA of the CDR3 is TGTGCCAGCAGCTTAACCGGGACAGCTAATTCACCCCTCCACTTT.

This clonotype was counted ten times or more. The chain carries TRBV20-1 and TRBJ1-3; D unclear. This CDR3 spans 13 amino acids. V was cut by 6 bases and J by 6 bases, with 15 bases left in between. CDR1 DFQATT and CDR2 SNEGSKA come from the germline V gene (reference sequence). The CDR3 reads CSADVPVQNTIYF. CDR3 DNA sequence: TGCAGTGCGGACGTCCCGGTACAAAACACCATATATTTT.

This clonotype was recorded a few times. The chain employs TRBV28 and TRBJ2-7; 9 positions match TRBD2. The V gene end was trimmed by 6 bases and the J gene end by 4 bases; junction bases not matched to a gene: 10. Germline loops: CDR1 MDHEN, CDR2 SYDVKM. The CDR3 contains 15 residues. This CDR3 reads CASRALGLASYEQYF. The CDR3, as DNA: TGTGCCAGCAGGGCCTTGGGACTAGCATCTTACGAGCAGTACTTC.

CDR3 sequence reads: CASSLKGNSPLHF. The DNA of the CDR3 is TGTGCCAGCAGCTTGAAGGGGAATTCACCCCTCCACTTT. The gene calls are TRBV5-5 and TRBJ1-6; D might be TRBD1 (5 bases). Deletions cut 1 base from V and 7 bases from J, with 6 bases between. CDR1 is SGHKS and CDR2 is YYEKEE in the germline V gene (reference sequence). There are 13 residues in the CDR3. Full variable domain (outside the CDR3, taken from reference TRBV5-5 and TRBJ1-6): DAGVTQSPTHLIKTRGQQVTLRCSPISGHKSVSWYQQVLGQGPQFIFQYYEKEERGRGNFPDRFSARQFPNYSSELNVNALLLGDSALYLCASSLKGNSPLHFGNGTRLTVT.

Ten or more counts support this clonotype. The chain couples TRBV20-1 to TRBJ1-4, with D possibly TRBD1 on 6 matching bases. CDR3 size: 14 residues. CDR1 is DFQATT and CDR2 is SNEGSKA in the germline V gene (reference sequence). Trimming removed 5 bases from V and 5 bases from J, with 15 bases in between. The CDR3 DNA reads TGCAGTGCTCTCCGATCGCAGGGGAATGAAAAACTGTTTTTT. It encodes CSALRSQGNEKLFF.

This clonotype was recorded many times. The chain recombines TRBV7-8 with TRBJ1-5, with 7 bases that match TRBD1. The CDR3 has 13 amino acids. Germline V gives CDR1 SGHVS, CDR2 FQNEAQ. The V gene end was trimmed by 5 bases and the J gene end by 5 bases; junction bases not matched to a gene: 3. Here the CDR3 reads CASSQTGDQPQHF. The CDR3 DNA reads TGTGCCAGCAGCCAAACAGGGGATCAGCCCCAGCATTTT. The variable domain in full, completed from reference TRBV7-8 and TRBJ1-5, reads GAGVSQSPRYKVAKRGQDVALRCDPISGHVSLFWYQQALGQGPEFLTYFQNEAQLDKSGLPSDRFFAERPEGSVSTLKIQRTQQEDSAVYLCASSQTGDQPQHFGDGTRLSIL.

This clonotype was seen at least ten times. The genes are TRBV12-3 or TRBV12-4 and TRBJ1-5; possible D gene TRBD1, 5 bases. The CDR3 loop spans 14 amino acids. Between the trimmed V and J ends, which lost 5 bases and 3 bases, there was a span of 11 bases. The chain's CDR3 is CASSHDRLNQPQHF. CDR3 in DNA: TGTGCCAGCAGTCACGACAGACTCAATCAGCCCCAGCATTTT.

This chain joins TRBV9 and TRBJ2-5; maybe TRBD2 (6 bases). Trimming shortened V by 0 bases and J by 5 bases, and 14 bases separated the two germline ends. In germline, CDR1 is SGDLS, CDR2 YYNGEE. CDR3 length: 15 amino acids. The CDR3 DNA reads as TGTGCCAGCAGCGTAGGGGGCGGGAACAGCGAGACCCAGTACTTC. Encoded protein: CASSVGGGNSETQYF.

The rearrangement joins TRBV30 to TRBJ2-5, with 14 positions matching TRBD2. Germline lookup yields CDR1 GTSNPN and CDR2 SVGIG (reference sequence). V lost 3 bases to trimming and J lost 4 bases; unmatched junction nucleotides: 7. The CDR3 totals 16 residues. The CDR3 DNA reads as TGTGCCTGGAGAAGGGGACTAGCGGGAGCGCGAGAGACCCAGTACTTC. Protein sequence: CAWRRGLAGARETQYF.

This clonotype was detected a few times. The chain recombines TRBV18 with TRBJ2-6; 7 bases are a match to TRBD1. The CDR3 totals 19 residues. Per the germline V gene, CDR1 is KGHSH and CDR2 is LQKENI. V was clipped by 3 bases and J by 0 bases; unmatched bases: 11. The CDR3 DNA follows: TGTGCCAGCTCACCCTTGACAGGGTCAATAGGCTCTGGGGCCAACGTCCTGACTTTC. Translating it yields CASSPLTGSIGSGANVLTF.

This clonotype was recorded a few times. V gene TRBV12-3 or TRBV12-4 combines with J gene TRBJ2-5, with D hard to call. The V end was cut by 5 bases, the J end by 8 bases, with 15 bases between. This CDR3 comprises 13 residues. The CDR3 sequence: CASSPRGPATQYF. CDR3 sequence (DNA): TGTGCCAGCAGTCCCCGTGGACCGGCTACCCAGTACTTC.

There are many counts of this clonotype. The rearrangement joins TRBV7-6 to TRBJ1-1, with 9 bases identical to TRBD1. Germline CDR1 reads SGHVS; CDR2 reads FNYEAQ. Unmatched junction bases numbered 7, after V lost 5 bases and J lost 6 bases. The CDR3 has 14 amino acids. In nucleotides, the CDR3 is TGTGCCAGCAGCGAACAGGGGGCTGGGGCTGAAGCTTTCTTT. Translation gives CASSEQGAGAEAFF.

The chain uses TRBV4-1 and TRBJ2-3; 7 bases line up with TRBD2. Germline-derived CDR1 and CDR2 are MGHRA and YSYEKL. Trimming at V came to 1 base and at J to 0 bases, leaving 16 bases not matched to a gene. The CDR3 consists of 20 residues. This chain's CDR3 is CASSQGPLVGGPSSTDTQYF. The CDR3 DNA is TGCGCCAGCAGCCAAGGCCCTCTCGTGGGAGGGCCCTCTAGCACAGATACGCAGTATTTT.